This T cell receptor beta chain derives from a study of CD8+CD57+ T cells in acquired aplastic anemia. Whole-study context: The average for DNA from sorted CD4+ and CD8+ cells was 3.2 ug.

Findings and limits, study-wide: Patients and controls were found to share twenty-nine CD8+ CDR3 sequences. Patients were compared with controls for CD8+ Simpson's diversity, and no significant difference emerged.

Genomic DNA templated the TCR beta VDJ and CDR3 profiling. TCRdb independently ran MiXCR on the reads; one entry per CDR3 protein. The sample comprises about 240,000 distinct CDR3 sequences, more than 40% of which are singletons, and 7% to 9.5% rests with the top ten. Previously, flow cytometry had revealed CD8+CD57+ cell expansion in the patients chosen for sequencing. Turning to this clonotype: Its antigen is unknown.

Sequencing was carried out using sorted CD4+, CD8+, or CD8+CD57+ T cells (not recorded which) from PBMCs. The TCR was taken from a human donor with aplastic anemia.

CDR3 sequence: CASRHGGRTGELFF. In DNA form, the CDR3 reads TGTGCCAGCAGGCATGGAGGGCGCACCGGGGAGCTGTTTTTT. The chain links TRBV27 to TRBJ2-2, with D possibly matching TRBD2 (6 bases). The germline CDR1 and CDR2 sequences are MNHEY and SMNVEV (reference sequence). CDR3 length: 14 amino acids. V gave up 6 bases and J gave up 4 bases, with 12 bases separating them.